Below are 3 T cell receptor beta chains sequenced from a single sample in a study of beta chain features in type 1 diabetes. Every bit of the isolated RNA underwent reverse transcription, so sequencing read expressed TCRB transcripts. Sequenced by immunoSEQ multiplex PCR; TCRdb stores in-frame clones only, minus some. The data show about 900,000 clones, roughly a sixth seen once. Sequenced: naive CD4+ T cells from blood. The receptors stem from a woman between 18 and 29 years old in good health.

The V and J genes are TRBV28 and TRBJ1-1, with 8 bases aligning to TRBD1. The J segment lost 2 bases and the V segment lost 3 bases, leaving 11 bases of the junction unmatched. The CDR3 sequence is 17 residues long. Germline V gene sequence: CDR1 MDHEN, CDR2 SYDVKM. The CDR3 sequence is CASSFILAAGGNTEAFF. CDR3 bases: TGTGCCAGCAGTTTTATCTTGGCGGCAGGGGGCAACACTGAAGCTTTCTTT.

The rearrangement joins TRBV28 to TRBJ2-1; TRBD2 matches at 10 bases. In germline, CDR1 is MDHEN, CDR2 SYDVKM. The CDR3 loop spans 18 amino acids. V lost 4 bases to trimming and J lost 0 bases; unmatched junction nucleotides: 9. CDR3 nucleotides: TGTGCCAGCAGTTCCAAAACTAGCGGGGATAGCTCCTACAATGAGCAGTTCTTC. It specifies CASSSKTSGDSSYNEQFF.

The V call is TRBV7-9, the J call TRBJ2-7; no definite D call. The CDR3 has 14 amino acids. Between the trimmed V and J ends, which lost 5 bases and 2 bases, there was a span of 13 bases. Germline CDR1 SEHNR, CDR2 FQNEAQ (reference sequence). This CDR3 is CASSPETYTYEQYF. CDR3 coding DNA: TGTGCCAGCAGCCCAGAGACTTACACCTACGAGCAGTACTTC.